The 27 T cell receptor beta chains below were found in one sample sequenced in a study of T cells in women clearing cervical HPV infection. The repertoire was sequenced with immunoSEQ multiplex PCR; TCRdb's copy has only in-frame clones and lacks some. The listing records around 31,000 clones. Sequenced input: blood buffy coat. The receptors originated from a woman between 18 and 75 years old with a cervical HPV16 infection that either progressed to CIN3+ or cleared (not recorded which).

Details on this clone: The sequenced fragment ends 3 residues before the CDR3 boundary, so the rest is inferred from the germline J gene. The V and J genes are TRBV9 and TRBJ1-1; no reliable D call. V lost 7 bases and J lost 2, with 15 bases in between. Germline assignment: CDR1 SGDLS and CDR2 YYNGEE. CDR3 length equals 14 residues. Here the CDR3 reads CASAAGWGNTEAFF. CDR3 DNA (partial): TGTGCCAGCGCAGCGGGGTGGGGAAACACTGAA.

Note on this clone: The CDR3 goes on 3 residues after the read ends, and that part is filled in from the germline J gene. The chain uses TRBV30 and TRBJ2-3, with no clear D. CDR3 length: 15 residues. Germline CDR1 is GTSNPN and CDR2 is SVGIG (reference sequence). Trimming took off 1 base at V and 1 base at J, with 12 bases between the two ends. This CDR3 is CAWSGKGQGTDTQYF. The part of the CDR3 DNA that was read is TGTGCCTGGAGTGGCAAGGGCCAAGGCACAGATACG.

As regards this clone: The read comes to an end 3 residues before the CDR3 does, leaving the germline J gene to fill in the end. J is TRBJ1-2 and V is TRBV19, with D tentatively TRBD1 (5 bases). CDR1 LNHDA and CDR2 SQIVND come from the germline V gene (reference sequence). The CDR3 runs 15 residues. CDR3: CASSTKRGPTDTYTF. The sequenced part of the CDR3 DNA is TGTGCCAGTAGTACGAAGCGGGGCCCCACAGATACC. Looking up the rest from reference TRBV19 and TRBJ1-2 gives the full variable domain: DGGITQSPKYLFRKEGQNVTLSCEQNLNHDAMYWYRQDPGQGLRLIYYSQIVNDFQKGDIAEGYSVSREKKESFPLTVTSAQKNPTAFYLCASSTKRGPTDTYTFGSGTRLTVV.

Notes on this clone: The read falls 3 residues short of the CDR3 end, and the missing part is taken from the germline J gene. V and J are TRBV18 and TRBJ2-4; maybe TRBD2 (6 bases). Germline lookup yields CDR1 KGHSH and CDR2 LQKENI. This CDR3 region has 13 residues. The CDR3 region is CASREEQRGGQYF. Incomplete CDR3 DNA: TGTGCCAGCCGCGAGGAGCAACGGGGAGGT.

As concerns this clone: The missing CDR3 end, 3 residues past where the read stops, is filled in from the germline J gene. The chain couples TRBV4-2 to TRBJ2-7; a weak D match, TRBD2 (6 bases). CDR3 length: 15 residues. V was trimmed by 4 bases and J by 3 bases, leaving 16 bases between them. CDR1 and CDR2 from the germline V gene are LGHNA and YNFKEQ. Partial CDR3 DNA: TGTGCCAGCAGCCGATTCCTAGCGACGAACTACGAG. Translation gives CASSRFLATNYE. The complete CDR3 protein is CASSRFLATNYEQYF.

With regard to this clone: The observed sequence ends 3 residues before the CDR3 terminus, with the missing tail filled in from the germline J gene. This chain joins TRBV30 and TRBJ1-2; D is unclear. Germline assignment: CDR1 GTSNPN and CDR2 SVGIG (reference sequence). Trimming left V 0 bases short and J 5 bases short, with 4 bases between. The CDR3 sequence is 11 residues long. This chain's CDR3 is CAWSVQYGYTF. The sequenced part of the CDR3 DNA is TGTGCCTGGAGTGTCCAGTATGGC.

With respect to this clone: The read terminates 3 residues before the CDR3 end, so the remaining end is supplied by the germline J gene. The chain has TRBV20-1 and TRBJ2-7; TRBD1 aligns across 7 bases. CDR1 is DFQATT and CDR2 is SNEGSKA in the germline V gene (reference sequence). With 2 bases clipped from V and 2 bases from J, the junction kept 9 bases outside the gene matches. The CDR3 runs to 15 residues. The DNA read from the CDR3 is TGCAGTGCTAGATCAGGCACAGGGGTGGCCTACGAG. Its protein is CSARSGTGVAYE. The whole CDR3 protein reads CSARSGTGVAYEQYF.

On this clone: The read finishes 3 residues shy of the CDR3 end, and the germline J gene is used to complete it. The gene calls are TRBV7-6 and TRBJ2-2, with 8 bases matching TRBD1. With 4 bases clipped from V and 7 bases from J, the junction kept 5 bases outside the gene matches. This CDR3 has 14 amino acids. Germline V CDR1 and CDR2: SGHVS, FNYEAQ. CDR3 DNA, as far as it was read: TGTGCCAGCAGCTCAGACAGGGGTTTCGGGGAG. It codes for CASSSDRGFGE. The whole CDR3 reads CASSSDRGFGELFF.

In the case of this clone: The read terminates 3 residues ahead of where the CDR3 ends, so the germline J gene completes it. This sample includes further DNA sequences coding for the same CDR3. The chain links TRBV10-3 to TRBJ1-1; 11 positions agree with TRBD1. Germline V lookup: CDR1 ENHRY, CDR2 SYGVKD. The CDR3 runs to 15 residues. The CDR3 bases that were read are TGTGCCATCAGTGGCTGGGACAGGGGGACATCCGAA. Its translation is CAISGWDRGTSE. The full CDR3 protein reads CAISGWDRGTSEAFF.

As to this clone: The CDR3 end lies 3 residues beyond the end of the read and is filled in from the germline J gene. The chain uses TRBV20-1 and TRBJ2-1; TRBD2 aligns across 9 bases. With 2 bases clipped from V and 5 bases from J, the junction kept 7 bases outside the gene matches. Germline V CDR1 and CDR2: DFQATT, SNEGSKA (reference sequence). CDR3 length: 15 residues. The CDR3 DNA, read in part, is TGCAGTGCTAGAAGGTGGACTAGCGACAACAATGAG. Translating it yields CSARRWTSDNNE. In full, the CDR3 is CSARRWTSDNNEQFF.

A note on this clone: Germline is not matched at one junction end, which may reflect a read error. The CDR3 is cut off 3 residues early in the read; its end comes from the germline J gene. The gene calls are TRBV4-2 and TRBJ1-2; 8 positions match TRBD1. This CDR3 comprises 16 residues. CDR1 and CDR2 from the germline V gene are LGHNA and YNFKEQ. CDR3 sequence: CASSRGTRQGNYGYTF. The sequenced part of the CDR3 DNA is TGCGCCAGCAGCCGGGGTACGCGACAGGGGAACTATGGC.

With regard to this clone: The missing CDR3 end, 3 residues past where the read stops, is filled in from the germline J gene. The V gene is TRBV18, the J gene TRBJ1-4; tentatively, D is TRBD1 (5 bases). In germline, CDR1 is KGHSH, CDR2 LQKENI. This CDR3 comprises 13 residues. V was cut by 0 bases and J by 8 bases, with 7 bases left in between. The sequenced part of the CDR3 DNA is TGTGCCAGCTCACCACCGACAGCGGAAAAA. Translating gives CASSPPTAEK. The full CDR3 is CASSPPTAEKLFF.

Note on this clone: The CDR3 end falls 3 residues outside the read, so it is completed with the germline J gene. The chain is built from TRBV23-1 and TRBJ1-2; D remains unclear. TRBV23-1 is treated as an ORF (open reading frame) with a function not yet certain. The length of the CDR3 is 15 residues. CDR3 bases read: TGCGCCCTTAGTCAATGCGGGAGTCCCCACAATGAC. The encoded protein is CALSQCGSPHND. The CDR3 in its entirety is CALSQCGSPHNDYTF.

Concerning this clone: Coverage ceases 3 residues before the CDR3 finishes, and the germline J gene fills in the end. The chain couples TRBV7-7 to TRBJ1-2, with TRBD1 identical over 8 bases. J gave up 2 bases and V 1 base, and 12 bases lay outside the gene matches. The CDR3 totals 18 residues. Germline V lookup: CDR1 SSHAT, CDR2 FNYEAQ (reference sequence). Partial CDR3 DNA: TGTGCCAGCAGCTTAGACGCGAGGGAGGACAGGGCGAACTATGGC. Amino acid sequence: CASSLDAREDRANYG. The full-length CDR3 reads as CASSLDAREDRANYGYTF.

With regard to this clone: The observed sequence ends 3 residues before the CDR3 terminus, with the missing tail filled in from the germline J gene. V is TRBV7-2 and J is TRBJ1-1; 7 positions agree with TRBD1. Unmatched junction bases numbered 4, after V lost 2 bases and J lost 1 base. This CDR3 spans 15 amino acids. Germline V gene lookup returns CDR1 SGHTA and CDR2 FQGNSA. The sequenced CDR3 bases are TGTGCCAGCAGCTTACCCCAGGGGGAGAACACTGAA. This translates into CASSLPQGENTE. The entire CDR3 protein is CASSLPQGENTEAFF.

A word on this clone: From the germline J gene comes the end of the CDR3, since the read stops 3 residues before it. The rearrangement joins TRBV7-2 to TRBJ2-5; maybe TRBD2 (5 bases). Looked up from germline, CDR1 is SGHTA and CDR2 is FQGNSA. This CDR3 contains 15 residues. Trimming took 4 bases from V and 1 from J, leaving 13 bases between them. CDR3 protein: CASSSNRLPQETQYF. The sequenced CDR3 bases are TGTGCCAGCAGCTCGAATCGACTACCCCAAGAGACC.

In the case of this clone: The CDR3 end is not reached by the read, which stops 3 residues before it; the germline J gene fills it in. The chain has TRBV19 and TRBJ2-1, with 7 bases lining up with TRBD2. The CDR3 consists of 13 residues. Germline assignment: CDR1 LNHDA and CDR2 SQIVND (reference sequence). After removal of 11 bases from V and 3 bases from J, the junction contained 7 bases not matched to a gene. Partial CDR3 DNA: TGTGCCCCCGCGCGGGACTACTACAATGAG. It is translated as CAPARDYYNE. The entire CDR3 protein is CAPARDYYNEQFF. The full variable domain, completed using reference TRBV19 and TRBJ2-1, is DGGITQSPKYLFRKEGQNVTLSCEQNLNHDAMYWYRQDPGQGLRLIYYSQIVNDFQKGDIAEGYSVSREKKESFPLTVTSAQKNPTAFYLCAPARDYYNEQFFGPGTRLTVL.

Concerning this clone: The read terminates 3 residues before the CDR3 end, so the remaining end is supplied by the germline J gene. The chain has TRBV19 and TRBJ1-4, with a tentative D call TRBD1 (6 bases). Germline loops: CDR1 LNHDA, CDR2 SQIVND (reference sequence). The CDR3 consists of 14 residues. The ends were cut back, 4 bases at V and 8 bases at J, with 14 bases in the middle. The DNA read from the CDR3 is TGTGCCAGTAGTAAGGGGGAACTTGGGGAAAAA. Translated, it gives CASSKGELGEK. In full, the CDR3 is CASSKGELGEKLFF.

In the case of this clone: The CDR3 is cut off 3 residues early in the read; its end comes from the germline J gene. V and J are TRBV18 and TRBJ2-2; 10 positions match TRBD2. The CDR3 spans 15 residues. V dropped 3 bases and J dropped 5; count of bases not matched to a gene: 3. CDR1 is KGHSH, CDR2 LQKENI, per germline. The CDR3: CASSPLAGDTGELFF. The DNA read from the CDR3 is TGTGCCAGCTCACCTCTAGCGGGAGATACCGGGGAG.

Of note for this clone: The missing CDR3 end, 3 residues past where the read stops, is filled in from the germline J gene. The gene calls are TRBV20-1 and TRBJ2-1; a possible D gene is TRBD1 (6 bases). The germline gives CDR1 DFQATT, CDR2 SNEGSKA (reference sequence). The CDR3 runs 15 residues. Between the trimmed V and J ends, which lost 0 bases and 0 bases, there was a span of 9 bases. CDR3 residues: CSARETGDSYNEQFF. The covered CDR3 bases are TGCAGTGCTAGAGAGACAGGAGACTCCTACAATGAG.

About this clone: The read ends 3 residues before the CDR3 terminus; that terminus is restored from the germline J gene. The chain recombines TRBV2 with TRBJ1-2; the D gene is possibly TRBD1 (6 bases). The germline V gene has CDR1 SNHLY and CDR2 FYNNEI. The CDR3 contains 14 residues. Trimming removed 3 bases from V and 4 bases from J, with 12 bases in between. The chain's CDR3 is CASSDGGASYGYTF. The CDR3 bases that were read are TGTGCCAGCAGTGATGGGGGGGCCAGCTATGGC.

A word on this clone: The read ends 3 residues before the CDR3 terminus; that terminus is restored from the germline J gene. The rearrangement uses TRBV19 and TRBJ1-2; 10 bases agree with TRBD1. This CDR3 has 15 residues. Germline V CDR1 and CDR2: LNHDA, SQIVND (reference sequence). The ends lost 6 bases at V and 0 bases at J; junction bases unmatched: 4. CDR3 loop: CASSGQGGANYGYTF. The covered CDR3 bases are TGTGCCAGTAGCGGACAGGGGGGAGCTAACTATGGC. The complete variable domain, with remaining parts taken from reference TRBV19 and TRBJ1-2, reads DGGITQSPKYLFRKEGQNVTLSCEQNLNHDAMYWYRQDPGQGLRLIYYSQIVNDFQKGDIAEGYSVSREKKESFPLTVTSAQKNPTAFYLCASSGQGGANYGYTFGSGTRLTVV.

Turning to this clone: The sequenced fragment ends 3 residues before the CDR3 boundary, so the rest is inferred from the germline J gene. V gene TRBV5-6 combines with J gene TRBJ1-2, with D perhaps TRBD1 (5 bases). This CDR3 has 15 residues. From germline, CDR1 is SGHDT and CDR2 YYEEEE. The CDR3 reads CASSWGVGDHYDYTF. CDR3 DNA (partial): TGTGCCAGCAGCTGGGGGGTCGGGGACCACTACGAC.

Regarding this clone: The CDR3 goes on 3 residues after the read ends, and that part is filled in from the germline J gene. The chain combines TRBV20-1 with TRBJ1-1; D uncertain. The ends were cut back, 5 bases at V and 7 bases at J, with 14 bases in the middle. The CDR3 is 12 residues long. Per germline, CDR1 DFQATT and CDR2 SNEGSKA (reference sequence). The CDR3 sequence: CSAFRYRREAFF. The sequenced CDR3 bases are TGCAGTGCTTTTCGATACAGACGTGAA.

In regard to this clone: The read terminates 3 residues ahead of where the CDR3 ends, so the germline J gene completes it. V usage is TRBV13 and J usage is TRBJ2-7, with 8 bases aligning to TRBD1. The V segment lost 4 bases and the J segment 2 bases; nucleotides outside the gene matches: 4. The CDR3 runs 14 residues. Germline CDR1 is PRHDT and CDR2 is FYEKMQ (reference sequence). CDR3: CASSSDRGTYEQYF. CDR3 DNA (partial): TGTGCCAGCAGCTCCGACAGGGGAACCTACGAG. Together with reference TRBV13 and TRBJ2-7, the CDR3 gives the full variable domain: AAGVIQSPRHLIKEKRETATLKCYPIPRHDTVYWYQQGPGQDPQFLISFYEKMQSDKGSIPDRFSAQQFSDYHSELNMSSLELGDSALYFCASSSDRGTYEQYFGPGTRLTVT.

As concerns this clone: The CDR3 is cut off 3 residues early in the read; its end comes from the germline J gene. The V call is TRBV6-2 or TRBV6-3, the J call TRBJ1-6; D not resolved. In germline, CDR1 is MNHEY, CDR2 SVGEGT. CDR3 size: 13 residues. V lost 5 bases, J lost 8 bases, and 10 bases lay in between. This CDR3 reads CASSPFSDSPLHF. Partial CDR3 DNA: TGTGCCAGCAGTCCTTTCTCGGATTCACCC.

Of note for this clone: The read terminates 3 residues before the CDR3 end, so the remaining end is supplied by the germline J gene. This chain uses TRBV6-1 with TRBJ1-2; D unresolved. From germline, CDR1 is MNHNS and CDR2 SASEGT. The CDR3 spans 14 residues. This CDR3 is CASSEGLAGSDYTF. The CDR3 DNA, read in part, is TGTGCCAGCAGTGAAGGGCTAGCGGGGAGTGAC.